This T cell receptor (beta chain) emerged from a study of early T cells in non-severe SARS-CoV-2 infection. Study details: The input, bulk RNA from unsorted whole blood, was sequenced, and chains were unpaired.

Unique molecular identifiers tagged individual cDNA molecules. In TCRdb, the 5' RACE reads were re-called with MiXCR into one record per CDR3 protein. The sample has over 90,000 distinct CDR3 sequences, less than 15% seen once. On this clonotype: Antigen: not known. A read error may explain this, as a much larger clone is one base away.

Findings and caveats of the study: Missing private and CD4 specificities, VDJdb matching favored anti-spike CD8 responses.

CDR3 size: 15 residues. The V end lost 3 bases, the J end lost 0 bases, and 11 bases lay between the germline ends. Looked up from germline, CDR1 is DFQATT and CDR2 is SNEGSKA (reference sequence). Here the sequenced sample was whole blood, taken at baseline. This chain links TRBV20-1 with TRBJ2-2, with D possibly being TRBD2 (5 bases). This TCR derives from an adult who was a healthcare worker with PCR-confirmed SARS-CoV-2 infection or an uninfected control (not recorded which). In DNA, the CDR3 is TGCAGTGCTAGTTCCCAGCGGACGAACACCGGGGAGCTGTTTTTT. It encodes CSASSQRTNTGELFF.